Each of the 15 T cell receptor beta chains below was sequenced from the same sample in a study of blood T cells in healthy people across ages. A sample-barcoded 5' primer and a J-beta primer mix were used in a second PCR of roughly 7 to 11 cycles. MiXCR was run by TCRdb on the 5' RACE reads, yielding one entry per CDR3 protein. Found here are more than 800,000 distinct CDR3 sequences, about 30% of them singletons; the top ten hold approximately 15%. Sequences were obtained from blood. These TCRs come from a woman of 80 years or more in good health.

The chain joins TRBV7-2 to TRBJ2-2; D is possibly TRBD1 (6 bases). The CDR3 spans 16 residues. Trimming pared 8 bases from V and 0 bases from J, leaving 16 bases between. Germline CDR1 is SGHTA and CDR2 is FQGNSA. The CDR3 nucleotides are TGTGCCAGCTTTAGGGGGTCTTACTCGAACACCGGGGAGCTGTTTTTT. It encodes CASFRGSYSNTGELFF.

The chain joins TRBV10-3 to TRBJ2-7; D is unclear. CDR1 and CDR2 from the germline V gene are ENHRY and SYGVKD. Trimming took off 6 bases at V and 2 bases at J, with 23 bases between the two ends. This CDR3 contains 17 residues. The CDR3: CAISSKLITDLPYEQYF. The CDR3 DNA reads TGTGCCATCAGCTCAAAATTGATAACAGACCTTCCCTACGAGCAGTACTTC.

The CDR3 protein is CASSQETASMNTEAFF. The CDR3 DNA follows: TGCGCCAGCAGCCAAGAGACGGCCTCCATGAACACTGAAGCTTTCTTT. This rearrangement joins TRBV4-3 to TRBJ1-1; D unclear. Germline V CDR1 and CDR2: LGHNA, YSLEER. The CDR3 loop spans 16 amino acids. V shed 0 bases and J shed 0 bases, with 11 bases lying between them.

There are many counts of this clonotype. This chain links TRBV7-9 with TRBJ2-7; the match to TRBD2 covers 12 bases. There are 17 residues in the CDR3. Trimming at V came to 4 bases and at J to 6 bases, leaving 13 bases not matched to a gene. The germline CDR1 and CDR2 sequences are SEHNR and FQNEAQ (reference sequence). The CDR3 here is CASSSRLAGGKEGEQYF. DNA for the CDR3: TGTGCCAGCAGCTCCCGGCTAGCGGGGGGGAAGGAGGGCGAGCAGTACTTC.

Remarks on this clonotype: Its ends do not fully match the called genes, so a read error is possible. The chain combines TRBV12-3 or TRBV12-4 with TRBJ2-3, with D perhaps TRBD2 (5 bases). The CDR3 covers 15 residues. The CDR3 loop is CASSVDGMSPDMQYF. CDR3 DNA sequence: TGTGCCAGCAGCGTCGACGGGATGAGTCCAGATATGCAGTATTTT.

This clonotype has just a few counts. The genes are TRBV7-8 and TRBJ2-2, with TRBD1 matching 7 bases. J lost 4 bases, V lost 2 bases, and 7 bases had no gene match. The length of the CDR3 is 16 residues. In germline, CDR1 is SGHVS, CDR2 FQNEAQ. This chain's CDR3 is CASSLFGTDTTGELFF. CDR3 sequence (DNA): TGTGCCAGCAGCTTATTCGGGACAGACACCACCGGGGAGCTGTTTTTT.

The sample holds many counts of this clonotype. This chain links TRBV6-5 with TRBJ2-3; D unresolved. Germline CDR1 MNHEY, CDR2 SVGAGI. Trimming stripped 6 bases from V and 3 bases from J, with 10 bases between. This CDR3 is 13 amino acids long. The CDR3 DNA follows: TGTGCCAGCAGGACCCGAAGGACAGATACGCAGTATTTT. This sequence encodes CASRTRRTDTQYF.

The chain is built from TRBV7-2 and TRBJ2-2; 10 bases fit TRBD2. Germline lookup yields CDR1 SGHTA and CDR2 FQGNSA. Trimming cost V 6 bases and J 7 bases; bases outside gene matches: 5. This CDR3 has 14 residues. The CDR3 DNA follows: TGTGCCAGCAGTACAGCGGGGGGGCTCGGGGAGCTGTTTTTT. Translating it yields CASSTAGGLGELFF. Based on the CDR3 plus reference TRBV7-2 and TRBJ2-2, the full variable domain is GAGVSQSPSNKVTEKGKDVELRCDPISGHTALYWYRQSLGQGLEFLIYFQGNSAPDKSGLPSDRFSAERTGGSVSTLTIQRTQQEDSAVYLCASSTAGGLGELFFGEGSRLTVL.

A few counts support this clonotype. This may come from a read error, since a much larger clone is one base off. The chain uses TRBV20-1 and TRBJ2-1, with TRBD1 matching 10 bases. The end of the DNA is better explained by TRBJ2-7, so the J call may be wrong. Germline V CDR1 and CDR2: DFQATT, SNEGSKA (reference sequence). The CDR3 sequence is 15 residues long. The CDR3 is CSANLPGQGNNEQYF. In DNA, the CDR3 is TGCAGTGCTAACCTCCCGGGACAGGGGAACAATGAGCAGTACTTC.

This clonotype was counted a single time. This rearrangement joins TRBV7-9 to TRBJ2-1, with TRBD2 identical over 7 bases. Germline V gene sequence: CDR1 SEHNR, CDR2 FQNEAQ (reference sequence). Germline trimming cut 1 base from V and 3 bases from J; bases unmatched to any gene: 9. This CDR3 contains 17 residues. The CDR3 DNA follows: TGTGCCAGCAGCTTAGATTTAGGGGACTACAACTACAATGAGCAGTTCTTC. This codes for CASSLDLGDYNYNEQFF.

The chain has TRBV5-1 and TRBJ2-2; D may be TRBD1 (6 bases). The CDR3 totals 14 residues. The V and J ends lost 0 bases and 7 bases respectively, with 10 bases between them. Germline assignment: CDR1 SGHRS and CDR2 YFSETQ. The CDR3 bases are TGCGCCAGCAGCTTGGACAGGGCAGACGGGGAGCTGTTTTTT. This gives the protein CASSLDRADGELFF. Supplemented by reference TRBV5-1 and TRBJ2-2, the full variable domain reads KAGVTQTPRYLIKTRGQQVTLSCSPISGHRSVSWYQQTPGQGLQFLFEYFSETQRNKGNFPGRFSGRQFSNSRSEMNVSTLELGDSALYLCASSLDRADGELFFGEGSRLTVL.

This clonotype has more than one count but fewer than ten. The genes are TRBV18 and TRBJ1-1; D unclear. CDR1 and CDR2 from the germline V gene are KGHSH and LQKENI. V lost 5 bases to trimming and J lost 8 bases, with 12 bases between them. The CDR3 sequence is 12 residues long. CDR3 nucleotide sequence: TGTGCCAGCTCATCGACCGCTCGAGAAGCTTTCTTT. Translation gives CASSSTAREAFF. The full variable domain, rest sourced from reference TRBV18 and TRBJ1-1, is NAGVMQNPRHLVRRRGQEARLRCSPMKGHSHVYWYRQLPEEGLKFMVYLQKENIIDESGMPKERFSAEFPKEGPSILRIQQVVRGDSAAYFCASSSTAREAFFGQGTRLTVV.

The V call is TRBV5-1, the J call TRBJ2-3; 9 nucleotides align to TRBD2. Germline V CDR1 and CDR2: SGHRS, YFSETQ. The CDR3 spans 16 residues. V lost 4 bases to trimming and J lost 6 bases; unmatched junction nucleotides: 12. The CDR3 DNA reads TGCGCCAGCAGCGCGGGCGAGGGACTAGCCAGGGATACGCAGTATTTT. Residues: CASSAGEGLARDTQYF.

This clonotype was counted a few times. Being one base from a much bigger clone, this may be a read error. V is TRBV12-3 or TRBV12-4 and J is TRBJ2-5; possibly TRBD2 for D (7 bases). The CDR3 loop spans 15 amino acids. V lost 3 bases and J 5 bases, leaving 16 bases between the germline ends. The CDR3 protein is CASSFRGGPGETQYF. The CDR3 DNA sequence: TGTGCCAGCAGTTTTAGGGGGGGCCCAGGGGAGACCCAGTACTTC.

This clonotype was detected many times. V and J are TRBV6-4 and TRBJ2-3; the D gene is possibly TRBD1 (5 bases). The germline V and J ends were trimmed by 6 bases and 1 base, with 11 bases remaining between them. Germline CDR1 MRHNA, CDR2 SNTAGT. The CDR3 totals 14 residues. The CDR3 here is CASRVTQGTDTQYF. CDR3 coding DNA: TGTGCCAGCAGGGTAACACAGGGCACAGATACGCAGTATTTT.